A single T cell receptor (beta chain) is shown here with its context. Its antigen remains unknown. These data belong to a study of cytomegalovirus exposure and HLA in healthy donors. On the study more broadly: In an earlier analysis, 95 million to 130 million unique TCR beta sequences were found from some 200 million T cells.

PCR employed 60 Vbeta and 13 Jbeta primers. Clones were read by immunoSEQ multiplex PCR, and TCRdb kept only the in-frame ones, dropping some. The sample contains 150,000 to 200,000 clones, around 83% of which appear only once. The CDR3 spans 14 residues. CDR1 SGDLS and CDR2 YYNGEE come from the germline V gene. V lost 3 bases, J lost 2 bases, and 4 bases stayed unmatched. Broader study findings: Later examination showed HLA-associated TCR beta chains had greater clonal expansion than equally common others. Earlier findings revealed that most TCR beta V segments proved productive either about 87% or about 30% of the time.

The chain joins TRBV9 to TRBJ2-5; 7 bases line up with TRBD2. The sequenced sample consisted of PBMCs. The receptor was isolated from a girl under 10 years old in good health and CMV-seropositive. CDR3 residues: CASSAPGGQETQYF. The CDR3 DNA reads as TGTGCCAGCAGCGCCCCGGGAGGACAAGAGACCCAGTACTTC.